Shown below are 32 T cell receptor beta chains from a single sample sequenced in a study of T cell repertoires in cytomegalovirus infection. TCRdb re-derived calls from the reads in MiXCR, one entry per CDR3 protein. The sample yields 750,000 to 950,000 distinct CDR3 sequences, almost 30% seen once. These receptors have no identified antigens. The material sequenced was cultured CD8+ T cells from PBMCs, taken from culture after CMV antigen stimulation. Receptor source: a human donor in good health (CMV status not recorded). Some clones in this sample may be carry-over from other donors' samples.

In its sample, this clonotype was seen once. The chain uses TRBV20-1 and TRBJ2-7, with TRBD1 identical over 11 bases. J gave up 1 base and V 6 bases, and 2 bases lay outside the gene matches. Germline CDR1 DFQATT, CDR2 SNEGSKA (reference sequence). This CDR3 is 13 amino acids long. The CDR3 nucleotides are TGCAGTGCCGGGACAGGGGGTTCCTACGAGCAGTACTTC. This translates into CSAGTGGSYEQYF.

V and J are TRBV7-6 and TRBJ2-1; the D is unclear. Trimming took off 8 bases at V and 12 bases at J, with 8 bases between the two ends. The CDR3 consists of 9 residues. CDR1 and CDR2 (germline): SGHVS, FNYEAQ. CDR3 loop: CASAVGQFF. The CDR3 DNA reads TGTGCCAGCGCCGTGGGGCAGTTCTTC. The variable domain in full, with the rest retrieved from reference TRBV7-6 and TRBJ2-1, is GAGVSQSPRYKVTKRGQDVALRCDPISGHVSLYWYRQALGQGPEFLTYFNYEAQQDKSGLPNDRFSAERPEGSISTLTIQRTEQRDSAMYRCASAVGQFFGPGTRLTVL.

This clonotype was counted between two and nine times. This chain joins TRBV10-2 and TRBJ2-7, with D unresolved. V lost 7 bases and J 0 bases, leaving 10 bases between the germline ends. CDR3 length: 13 residues. CDR1 and CDR2 from the germline V gene are WSHSY and SAAADI. The CDR3 sequence: CASKAERSYEQYF. CDR3 nucleotides: TGCGCCAGCAAGGCGGAACGCTCCTACGAGCAGTACTTC.

The J gene is TRBJ2-3, the V gene TRBV10-2, with D possibly being TRBD1 or TRBD2 (5 bases each). Trimming took 6 bases from V and 0 from J, leaving 13 bases between them. Germline values: CDR1 WSHSY, CDR2 SAAADI. The CDR3 runs 15 residues. CDR3 nucleotides: TGCGCCAGCAGAGCCGGGACCCTTAGCACAGATACGCAGTATTTT. Residues: CASRAGTLSTDTQYF.

Only a few counts were recorded for this clonotype. The gene calls are TRBV29-1 and TRBJ2-1; TRBD2 aligns across 15 bases. Germline V CDR1 and CDR2: SQVTM, ANQGSEA. Trimming at V came to 4 bases and at J to 10 bases, leaving 8 bases not matched to a gene. The CDR3 spans 15 residues. The CDR3 region has the DNA TGCAGCGTTGGAAGGACTAGCGGGGGGGCGAAAGAGCAGTTCTTC. Translation: CSVGRTSGGAKEQFF.

The chain's CDR3 is CASSYWASEAFF. The CDR3 DNA reads TGTGCCAGCAGTTATTGGGCGTCTGAAGCTTTCTTT. The chain couples TRBV6-2 or TRBV6-3 to TRBJ1-1, with unresolved D. The V gene's germline CDR1 is MNHEY and CDR2 SVGEGT. Trimming removed 3 bases from V and 6 bases from J, with 8 bases in between. The CDR3 length is 12 residues.

This chain links TRBV7-2 with TRBJ2-3, with 7 bases lining up with TRBD2. The V segment lost 11 bases and the J segment 1 base; nucleotides outside the gene matches: 9. The CDR3 has 14 residues. The V gene's germline CDR1 is SGHTA and CDR2 FQGNSA. CDR3 coding DNA: TGTGCCCGAGGGGTTGGACTAGGCACAGATACGCAGTATTTT. As protein: CARGVGLGTDTQYF.

This clonotype was observed a single time. V gene TRBV6-1 combines with J gene TRBJ1-4; 7 positions agree with TRBD1. Germline V gene lookup returns CDR1 MNHNS and CDR2 SASEGT. Losses at the gene ends were 3 bases for V and 6 bases for J; bases not matched to a gene: 7. This CDR3 contains 15 residues. The CDR3 DNA reads TGTGCCAGCAGTGAGGGGGGACAGCTCGATGAAAAACTGTTTTTT. Protein: CASSEGGQLDEKLFF.

The J gene is TRBJ2-3, the V gene TRBV10-3, with D possibly being TRBD1 (6 bases). Germline V gives CDR1 ENHRY, CDR2 SYGVKD. Trimming took off 2 bases at V and 8 bases at J, with 8 bases between the two ends. The CDR3 runs to 12 residues. The CDR3, as DNA: TGTGCCATCAGTGAGCAGGGGACTACGCAGTATTTT. Translation: CAISEQGTTQYF.

This clonotype showed up just once. DNA of the CDR3: TGTGCCAGCAGTTTCACGACAGGGGGCAATCAGCCCCAGCATTTT. Translated, it gives CASSFTTGGNQPQHF. This chain links TRBV6-2 or TRBV6-3 with TRBJ1-5; TRBD1 matches at 8 bases. Germline trimming cut 4 bases from V and 2 bases from J; bases unmatched to any gene: 4. Germline CDR1 MNHEY, CDR2 SVGEGT. CDR3 length: 15 residues.

The table lists this clonotype with a few counts. J is TRBJ1-1 and V is TRBV7-6; perhaps TRBD1 as D (6 bases). Germline assignment: CDR1 SGHVS and CDR2 FNYEAQ. Trimming removed 1 base at V and 11 bases at J, with 14 bases between. The CDR3 is 13 amino acids. DNA of the CDR3: TGTGCCAGCAGCTTAGGTCGGGGGCGCGATGCTTTCTTT. Translation: CASSLGRGRDAFF.

This clonotype has just a few counts. The chain carries TRBV6-1 and TRBJ1-1; 7 positions agree with TRBD1. J was trimmed by 3 bases and V by 6 bases; bases with no gene match: 13. Germline values: CDR1 MNHNS, CDR2 SASEGT. The CDR3 has 16 residues. The CDR3 region is CASSAYGQARHTEAFF. Here the CDR3 DNA reads TGTGCCAGCAGCGCTTACGGACAGGCGCGGCACACTGAAGCTTTCTTT.

The chain joins TRBV29-1 to TRBJ2-7, with 8 nucleotides matching TRBD1. The CDR3 extends over 13 amino acids. Looked up from germline, CDR1 is SQVTM and CDR2 is ANQGSEA. Unmatched junction bases numbered 4, after V lost 3 bases and J lost 3 bases. As DNA, the CDR3 is TGCAGCGTTGAGACAGGGGTCGGCTACGAGCAGTACTTC. Its translation is CSVETGVGYEQYF.

Only a few counts were recorded for this clonotype. The chain is built from TRBV19 and TRBJ1-1; D possibly corresponds to TRBD1 (6 bases). Per the germline V gene, CDR1 is LNHDA and CDR2 is SQIVND (reference sequence). There are 19 residues in the CDR3. V shed 6 bases and J shed 2 bases, with 28 bases lying between them. Here the CDR3 reads CASSKLLRQERDSNTEAFF. In DNA form, the CDR3 reads TGTGCCAGTAGCAAACTACTCAGACAGGAACGAGACTCAAACACTGAAGCTTTCTTT.

In the case of this clonotype: Possible read error: a much larger clone is one base away. V and J are TRBV7-9 and TRBJ2-1; 10 bases are shared with TRBD2. The J call may not be correct, given that the DNA end is closer to TRBJ2-7. The CDR3 covers 15 residues. CDR1 and CDR2 from the germline V gene are SEHNR and FQNEAQ (reference sequence). The CDR3 nucleotides read TGTGCCAGCACCCCCCTAGCGGGGGCTTACAATGAGCAGTACTTC. This codes for CASTPLAGAYNEQYF.

This clonotype was found a few times. J is TRBJ2-3 and V is TRBV4-1; unclear D gene. The CDR3 has 16 residues. V was trimmed by 0 bases and J by 0 bases, leaving 10 bases between them. Germline lookup yields CDR1 MGHRA and CDR2 YSYEKL. CDR3: CASSQEEGLSTDTQYF. DNA of the CDR3: TGCGCCAGCAGCCAAGAGGAAGGTCTTAGCACAGATACGCAGTATTTT.

The chain recombines TRBV19 with TRBJ1-1, with 11 bases fitting TRBD1. Looked up from germline, CDR1 is LNHDA and CDR2 is SQIVND (reference sequence). V dropped 7 bases and J dropped 4; count of bases not matched to a gene: 8. The CDR3 totals 15 residues. Here the CDR3 reads CASTPGTGGSTEAFF. In nucleotides, the CDR3 is TGTGCCAGTACCCCCGGGACAGGGGGGAGCACTGAAGCTTTCTTT.

The chain joins TRBV6-5 to TRBJ2-7; 11 positions match TRBD2. This CDR3 is built from 14 residues. Germline lookup yields CDR1 MNHEY and CDR2 SVGAGI. With V trimmed by 7 bases and J by 5 bases, 7 bases remained unmatched. CDR3 sequence: CASKLSGGAHEQYV. CDR3 bases: TGTGCCAGCAAACTTAGCGGGGGGGCCCACGAGCAGTACGTC.

This chain uses TRBV29-1 with TRBJ2-1, with 9 positions matching TRBD2. V trimming: 3 bases; J trimming: 6 bases; junction bases outside the gene matches: 3. This CDR3 has 13 residues. Germline assignment: CDR1 SQVTM and CDR2 ANQGSEA. The CDR3 DNA reads TGCAGCGTTGACGGCGGGGGGGCCAATGAGCAGTTCTTC. It yields the protein CSVDGGGANEQFF.

The gene calls are TRBV24-1 and TRBJ2-1, with D perhaps matching TRBD2 (5 bases). The CDR3 is 18 residues long. V was trimmed by 2 bases and J by 4 bases, leaving 20 bases between them. From germline, CDR1 is KGHDR and CDR2 SFDVKD. CDR3 nucleotides: TGTGCCACCAGTGATTCCCCGGGAAGTAGGCGGCAATACAATGAGCAGTTCTTC. As protein: CATSDSPGSRRQYNEQFF.

V gene TRBV20-1 combines with J gene TRBJ2-7, with D perhaps TRBD2 (6 bases). This CDR3 is 15 amino acids long. The germline V gene encodes CDR1 DFQATT and CDR2 SNEGSKA (reference sequence). Between the trimmed V and J ends, which lost 2 bases and 1 base, there was a span of 15 bases. The CDR3: CSARKKGSGSYEQYF. The DNA for the CDR3 is TGCAGTGCTAGAAAAAAGGGGAGCGGGTCCTACGAGCAGTACTTC.

The CDR3 nucleotides read TGTGCCAGCAGCCAACCGGGGGGCAATGAGCAGTTCTTC. Protein product: CASSQPGGNEQFF. The V gene is TRBV5-5, the J gene TRBJ2-1; 7 bases match TRBD2. Germline CDR1 SGHKS, CDR2 YYEKEE (reference sequence). This CDR3 is built from 13 residues. Trimming took 4 bases from V and 6 from J; bases not matched to a gene: 4.

This clonotype occurred a few times. The chain combines TRBV6-8 with TRBJ2-1; 10 nucleotides agree with TRBD2. Germline assignment: CDR1 MNHGY and CDR2 SAAAGT. J gave up 3 bases and V 5 bases, and 7 bases lay outside the gene matches. This CDR3 spans 16 amino acids. CDR3 DNA: TGTGCCAGCAGTCCGACCCTAGCGGGGGTCTACAATGAGCAGTTCTTC. Amino acid sequence: CASSPTLAGVYNEQFF.

V and J are TRBV6-1 and TRBJ2-3; the D is unclear. V dropped 7 bases and J dropped 5 bases, with 16 bases sitting between them. The germline V gene encodes CDR1 MNHNS and CDR2 SASEGT. The CDR3 totals 14 residues. CDR3 nucleotide sequence: TGTGCCAGCATACCCGACGGCTTTGGAGATACGCAGTATTTT. Its protein product is CASIPDGFGDTQYF.

The chain has TRBV4-1 and TRBJ1-1, with a possible D match to TRBD1 (5 bases). Germline values: CDR1 MGHRA, CDR2 YSYEKL. The CDR3 contains 15 residues. The ends were cut back, 4 bases at V and 5 bases at J, with 17 bases in the middle. The CDR3 sequence is CASSLGHQPRTEAFF. The CDR3 bases are TGCGCCAGCAGCCTTGGACATCAACCACGGACTGAAGCTTTCTTT.

There are a few counts of this clonotype. V is TRBV12-3 or TRBV12-4 and J is TRBJ2-4; TRBD1 aligns across 8 bases. V was clipped by 4 bases and J by 15 bases; unmatched bases: 8. The CDR3 is 12 amino acids. The CDR3 sequence is CASSSTIGQGYF. The CDR3 DNA follows: TGTGCCAGCAGTTCGACGATTGGACAGGGGTACTTC.

V gene TRBV7-3 combines with J gene TRBJ1-6, with a possible D match to TRBD1 (6 bases). Germline CDR1 and CDR2: SGHTA and FQGTGA. The ends were cut back, 5 bases at V and 8 bases at J, with 13 bases in the middle. This CDR3 is built from 14 residues. DNA of the CDR3: TGTGCCAGCAGCCTCCGGGGGCGGGATTCACCCCTCCACTTT. It yields the protein CASSLRGRDSPLHF.

In its sample, this clonotype was seen many times. The chain has TRBV7-2 and TRBJ2-5; perhaps TRBD1 as D (5 bases). The V gene lost 1 base and the J gene lost 4 bases, with 22 bases spanning the gap. CDR1 and CDR2 (germline): SGHTA, FQGNSA. CDR3 length: 18 amino acids. In DNA form, the CDR3 reads TGTGCCAGCAGCTTAGGGGAACAGGAACATCGGCGCCTAGAGACCCAGTACTTC. It is translated as CASSLGEQEHRRLETQYF.

The DNA of the CDR3 is TGTGCCAGCAGCTTACGGGCGGGCTACGAGCAGTACGTC. Translating it yields CASSLRAGYEQYV. The rearrangement links TRBV7-9 to TRBJ2-7; D possibly corresponds to TRBD2 (5 bases). Germline V CDR1 and CDR2: SEHNR, FQNEAQ (reference sequence). V dropped 2 bases and J dropped 3 bases, with 8 bases sitting between them. This CDR3 comprises 13 residues.

This clonotype has more than one count but fewer than ten. The chain links TRBV4-1 to TRBJ2-3, with 10 bases fitting TRBD2. The ends lost 4 bases at V and 2 bases at J; junction bases unmatched: 6. CDR3 length equals 16 residues. Germline-derived CDR1 and CDR2 are MGHRA and YSYEKL. CDR3 in DNA: TGCGCCAGCAGCCGTGTAGCGGGGGGACTCACAGATACGCAGTATTTT. As protein: CASSRVAGGLTDTQYF.

The rearrangement uses TRBV4-1 and TRBJ2-1; 9 bases agree with TRBD2. CDR3 length: 12 residues. Germline lookup yields CDR1 MGHRA and CDR2 YSYEKL. Trimming cost V 5 bases and J 10 bases; bases outside gene matches: 3. CDR3: CASSSTSGEQFF. The CDR3 nucleotides read TGCGCCAGCAGCTCAACTAGCGGGGAGCAGTTCTTC.

This chain uses TRBV7-9 with TRBJ2-7, with unresolved D. The germline CDR1 and CDR2 sequences are SEHNR and FQNEAQ (reference sequence). The CDR3 contains 16 residues. Trimming pared 5 bases from V and 0 bases from J, leaving 17 bases between. As DNA, the CDR3 is TGTGCCAGCAGCCCCCGGACCGGGCCGATCTCCTACGAGCAGTACTTC. The encoded protein is CASSPRTGPISYEQYF.